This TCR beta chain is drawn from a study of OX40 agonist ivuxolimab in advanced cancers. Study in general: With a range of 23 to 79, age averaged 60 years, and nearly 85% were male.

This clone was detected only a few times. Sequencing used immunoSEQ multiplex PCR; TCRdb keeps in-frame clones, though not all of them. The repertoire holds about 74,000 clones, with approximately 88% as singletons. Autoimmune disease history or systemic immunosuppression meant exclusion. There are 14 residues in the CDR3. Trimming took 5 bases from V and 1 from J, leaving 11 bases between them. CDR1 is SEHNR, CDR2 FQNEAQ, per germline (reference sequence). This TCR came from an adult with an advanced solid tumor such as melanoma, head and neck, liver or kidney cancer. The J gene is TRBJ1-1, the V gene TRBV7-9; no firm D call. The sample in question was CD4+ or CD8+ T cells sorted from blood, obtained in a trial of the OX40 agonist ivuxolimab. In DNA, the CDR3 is TGTGCCAGCAGCCTGAGGGAGGGGAACACTGAAGCTTTCTTT. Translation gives CASSLREGNTEAFF. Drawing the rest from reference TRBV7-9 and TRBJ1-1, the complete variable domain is DTGVSQNPRHKITKRGQNVTFRCDPISEHNRLYWYRQTLGQGPEFLTYFQNEAQLEKSRLLSDRFSAERPKGSFSTLEIQRTEQGDSAMYLCASSLREGNTEAFFGQGTRLTVV.